This T cell receptor beta chain was profiled in a study of control samples from healthy donors and cancer patients. The repertoire was sequenced with immunoSEQ multiplex PCR; TCRdb's copy has only in-frame clones and lacks some. The sample comprises 100,000 to 150,000 clones, approximately 87% of which are singletons, and around an eighth rests with the top ten. Germline V gene lookup returns CDR1 KGHSH and CDR2 LQKENI. V lost 3 bases, J lost 4 bases, and 5 bases stayed unmatched. The CDR3 runs 15 residues. The chain employs TRBV18 and TRBJ2-1; 8 nucleotides line up with TRBD1. The source material was blood. This sequence was found in a man younger than 45 in good health. In nucleotides, the CDR3 is TGTGCCAGCTCACCCCTTGGACAGGGTTACAATGAGCAGTTCTTC. Protein product: CASSPLGQGYNEQFF.